The 24 T cell receptor beta chains presented below share a single source sample, sequenced in a study of blood T cells in healthy people across ages. Together with a sample-barcoded 5' primer, a J-beta primer mix was included in a second PCR lasting roughly 6 to 12 cycles. TCRdb fed the 5' RACE reads into MiXCR, producing one record per CDR3 protein. The data show about 1 million distinct CDR3 sequences, with around 45% seen just once and approximately 19% held by the top ten. Sequences were obtained from blood. Receptors originate from an older woman in good health.

The gene calls are TRBV20-1 and TRBJ2-7; 9 nucleotides line up with TRBD2. The V gene end was trimmed by 6 bases and the J gene end by 4 bases; junction bases not matched to a gene: 13. The CDR3 spans 15 residues. Germline V CDR1 and CDR2: DFQATT, SNEGSKA (reference sequence). CDR3 DNA: TGCAGTGCAAAACCTAAACCGGGACTAGCTTACGAGCAGTACTTC. This sequence encodes CSAKPKPGLAYEQYF.

With respect to this clonotype: With a much larger clone just one base away, this may be a read error. The V and J genes are TRBV11-1 and TRBJ2-5, with D possibly TRBD1 on 6 matching bases. The J call may be in error: the DNA end matches TRBJ2-7 better. Per germline, CDR1 SGHAT and CDR2 FQDESV (reference sequence). CDR3 length: 15 amino acids. CDR3 bases: TGTGTCAGCAGCTTAGCGCCGTCAGGGGCGCACGAGCAGTACTTC. Encoded protein: CVSSLAPSGAHEQYF.

With respect to this clonotype: At one end the junction does not follow the germline gene, possibly because of a read error. The chain combines TRBV4-1 with TRBJ1-4; 7 bases fit TRBD1. CDR1 is MGHRA, CDR2 YSYEKL, per germline. This CDR3 spans 17 amino acids. The CDR3, as DNA: TGCGCCAGCAGCCAGTTGGGACAGCAGATCGCTAAGGAAAAACTGTTTTTT. This translates into CASSQLGQQIAKEKLFF.

The V and J genes are TRBV14 and TRBJ2-4; no clear D. This CDR3 is built from 13 residues. Deletions cut 0 bases from V and 13 bases from J, with 13 bases between. The germline CDR1 and CDR2 sequences are SGHDN and FVKESK. The CDR3: CASSQEPPSEQYF. CDR3 nucleotide sequence: TGTGCCAGCAGCCAAGAGCCACCCTCTGAGCAGTACTTC.

The chain couples TRBV5-5 to TRBJ1-1; 7 nucleotides match TRBD1. The CDR3 runs to 14 residues. Germline trimming cut 4 bases from V and 0 bases from J; bases unmatched to any gene: 3. CDR1 is SGHKS, CDR2 YYEKEE, per germline (reference sequence). CDR3 nucleotide sequence: TGTGCCAGCAGCCGGGGACAGATGAACACTGAAGCTTTCTTT. It translates to CASSRGQMNTEAFF.

The rearrangement links TRBV5-1 to TRBJ2-5; TRBD2 aligns across 9 bases. The CDR3 is made up of 16 amino acids. In germline, CDR1 is SGHRS, CDR2 YFSETQ. The V segment lost 4 bases and the J segment 4 bases; nucleotides outside the gene matches: 11. CDR3 amino acids: CASSPVAGEPLETQYF. The CDR3 coding sequence is TGCGCCAGCAGCCCAGTAGCGGGAGAGCCTTTAGAGACCCAGTACTTC.

A remark on this clonotype: One end of the junction does not line up with germline, which may come from a read error. This chain joins TRBV2 and TRBJ2-4; perhaps D is TRBD1 or TRBD2 (5 bases each). Per the germline V gene, CDR1 is SNHLY and CDR2 is FYNNEI. This CDR3 is built from 15 residues. The CDR3 region is CTSRDRLGAKNIQYF. The CDR3 DNA reads as TGTACCAGCAGGGACCGTTTGGGGGCCAAAAACATTCAGTACTTC.

The genes are TRBV2 and TRBJ2-4; 10 nucleotides match TRBD2. The V segment lost 3 bases and the J segment 14 bases; nucleotides outside the gene matches: 1. The germline V gene has CDR1 SNHLY and CDR2 FYNNEI. This CDR3 region has 11 residues. The CDR3 DNA follows: TGTGCCAGCAGTGAGCTAGCGGGAGAGTACTTC. It codes for CASSELAGEYF.

V is TRBV3-1 and J is TRBJ2-7; possibly TRBD1 or TRBD2 for D (6 bases each). The germline V and J ends were trimmed by 3 bases and 0 bases, with 12 bases remaining between them. The CDR3 totals 15 residues. Germline loops: CDR1 LGHDT, CDR2 YNNKEL (reference sequence). This CDR3 is CASSHRGRISYEQYF. The CDR3, as DNA: TGTGCCAGCAGCCACCGGGGGCGGATCTCCTACGAGCAGTACTTC.

In this sample, this clonotype turned up once. V is TRBV5-1 and J is TRBJ2-5, with 10 bases fitting TRBD2. The CDR3 sequence is 16 residues long. CDR1 and CDR2 (germline): SGHRS, YFSETQ. Germline trimming cut 1 base from V and 2 bases from J; bases unmatched to any gene: 5. The CDR3 nucleotides are TGCGCCAGCAGCTTGTTTCTAGCGGGAGAGCAAGAGACCCAGTACTTC. Protein sequence: CASSLFLAGEQETQYF.

The chain employs TRBV4-1 and TRBJ2-3; TRBD2 agrees at 10 bases. This CDR3 is built from 17 residues. V dropped 0 bases and J dropped 6; count of bases not matched to a gene: 9. The germline V gene encodes CDR1 MGHRA and CDR2 YSYEKL. The CDR3 DNA is TGCGCCAGCAGCCAAGAAAGACTAGCGGGCGCAGGCGATACGCAGTATTTT. Amino acids: CASSQERLAGAGDTQYF.

The gene calls are TRBV5-1 and TRBJ2-3; D is perhaps TRBD1 or TRBD2 (5 bases each). Looked up from germline, CDR1 is SGHRS and CDR2 is YFSETQ. This CDR3 region has 15 residues. The V and J ends lost 0 bases and 4 bases respectively, with 12 bases between them. The CDR3: CASSLDGIGADTQYF. The CDR3, as DNA: TGCGCCAGCAGCTTGGACGGGATAGGGGCAGATACGCAGTATTTT. The full variable domain, with the rest looked up from reference TRBV5-1 and TRBJ2-3, is KAGVTQTPRYLIKTRGQQVTLSCSPISGHRSVSWYQQTPGQGLQFLFEYFSETQRNKGNFPGRFSGRQFSNSRSEMNVSTLELGDSALYLCASSLDGIGADTQYFGPGTRLTVL.

The chain carries TRBV7-2 and TRBJ2-1; tentative D call: TRBD2 (5 bases). This CDR3 contains 15 residues. Deletions cut 5 bases from V and 3 bases from J, with 14 bases between. Germline V gene sequence: CDR1 SGHTA, CDR2 FQGNSA. The CDR3: CASSNPHGIYNEQFF. The CDR3 DNA reads as TGTGCCAGCAGCAATCCTCACGGGATCTACAATGAGCAGTTCTTC.

This clonotype was observed many times. This rearrangement joins TRBV5-1 to TRBJ2-3; D is possibly TRBD1 (6 bases). Germline CDR1 reads SGHRS; CDR2 reads YFSETQ. Trimming removed 0 bases at V and 9 bases at J, with 8 bases between. The CDR3 consists of 12 residues. This CDR3 reads CASSLEQGTQYF. The CDR3 bases are TGCGCCAGCAGCTTGGAACAGGGCACGCAGTATTTT.

This clonotype was seen more than once but under ten times. The CDR3 sequence is CASNLQGSDYGYTF. CDR3 nucleotide sequence: TGTGCCAGCAACTTACAGGGGTCGGACTATGGCTACACCTTC. The chain recombines TRBV28 with TRBJ1-2, with 7 bases matching TRBD1. V trimming: 7 bases; J trimming: 3 bases; junction bases outside the gene matches: 8. This CDR3 has 14 amino acids. Germline CDR1 reads MDHEN; CDR2 reads SYDVKM.

This sequence joins TRBV27 and TRBJ1-5; unclear D gene. Between the trimmed V and J ends, which lost 5 bases and 6 bases, there was a span of 20 bases. The V gene's germline CDR1 is MNHEY and CDR2 SMNVEV (reference sequence). The CDR3 runs 16 residues. The CDR3 DNA is TGTGCCAGCAGTCCGGACCGGGCCCCTATGGTTCAGCCCCAGCATTTT. Protein sequence: CASSPDRAPMVQPQHF.

This clonotype came up many times. This chain joins TRBV20-1 and TRBJ2-1, with 10 bases matching TRBD2. The V gene's germline CDR1 is DFQATT and CDR2 SNEGSKA (reference sequence). The CDR3 is 18 residues long. V lost 0 bases, J lost 6 bases, and 14 bases stayed unmatched. CDR3 loop: CSARDLGSSGSLGNEQFF. In DNA, the CDR3 is TGCAGTGCTAGAGATCTAGGGTCTAGCGGGAGCCTAGGCAATGAGCAGTTCTTC.

V and J are TRBV7-9 and TRBJ1-4; D is perhaps TRBD1 (5 bases). The ends were cut back, 6 bases at V and 3 bases at J, with 11 bases in the middle. This CDR3 is 14 amino acids long. Per germline, CDR1 SEHNR and CDR2 FQNEAQ (reference sequence). CDR3 protein: CASSGGVANEKLFF. CDR3 DNA: TGTGCCAGCAGTGGGGGAGTGGCTAATGAAAAACTGTTTTTT.

The V and J genes are TRBV7-2 and TRBJ2-3; maybe TRBD2 (5 bases). Germline CDR1 reads SGHTA; CDR2 reads FQGNSA. CDR3 length: 15 amino acids. V gave up 0 bases and J gave up 1 base, with 8 bases separating them. The CDR3 is CASSLAFGGTDTQYF. The CDR3 DNA is TGTGCCAGCAGCTTAGCGTTCGGGGGCACAGATACGCAGTATTTT. Supplemented by reference TRBV7-2 and TRBJ2-3, the full variable domain reads GAGVSQSPSNKVTEKGKDVELRCDPISGHTALYWYRQSLGQGLEFLIYFQGNSAPDKSGLPSDRFSAERTGGSVSTLTIQRTQQEDSAVYLCASSLAFGGTDTQYFGPGTRLTVL.

V is TRBV30 and J is TRBJ2-7; the match to TRBD2 covers 13 bases. The J segment lost 6 bases and the V segment lost 2 bases, leaving 4 bases of the junction unmatched. This CDR3 is built from 14 residues. Germline values: CDR1 GTSNPN, CDR2 SVGIG (reference sequence). The CDR3 bases are TGTGCCTGGAGTCTAGGACTAGCGGGAGTCGAGCAGTACTTC. It translates to CAWSLGLAGVEQYF.

V usage is TRBV12-3 or TRBV12-4 and J usage is TRBJ1-5, with 7 bases matching TRBD1. This CDR3 is 15 amino acids long. V lost 6 bases, J lost 0 bases, and 5 bases stayed unmatched. CDR3 coding DNA: TGTGCCAGCAGCAAAGGACAGGCTAGCAATCAGCCCCAGCATTTT. Its protein product is CASSKGQASNQPQHF.

This chain connects TRBV6-2 or TRBV6-3 to TRBJ2-7, with TRBD1 identical over 7 bases. The CDR3 length is 16 residues. Per the germline V gene, CDR1 is MNHEY and CDR2 is SVGEGT. Unmatched junction bases numbered 10, after V lost 4 bases and J lost 1 base. CDR3 in DNA: TGTGCCAGCAGTTCATACCGCCGGGACAGATCCTACGAGCAGTACTTC. The encoded protein is CASSSYRRDRSYEQYF.

Remarks on this clonotype: The junction departs from germline at one end; a sequencing error may be responsible. This chain links TRBV10-3 with TRBJ2-5, with D perhaps matching TRBD2 (5 bases). Germline CDR1 ENHRY, CDR2 SYGVKD. This CDR3 region has 14 residues. The CDR3 DNA follows: TGTGCCACCAGTGAGGCGGGTAACCAAGAGACCCAGTACTTC. It translates to CATSEAGNQETQYF.

The rearrangement uses TRBV6-1 and TRBJ1-2, with D maybe TRBD1 (6 bases). Germline loops: CDR1 MNHNS, CDR2 SASEGT. Trimming stripped 1 base from V and 7 bases from J, with 7 bases between. The CDR3 runs 12 residues. Written as DNA, the CDR3 is TGTGCCAGCAGTGAAGGGGGGCGTGGCTACACCTTC. Its protein is CASSEGGRGYTF.